A single sample gave rise to the 31 T cell receptor beta chains below, sequenced in a study of cytomegalovirus exposure and HLA in healthy donors. The PCR had 60 Vbeta and 13 Jbeta primers. Method: immunoSEQ multiplex PCR; TCRdb's copy keeps in-frame clones and lacks some. This sample has approximately 160,000 clones; 80% to 85% occur once, and the top ten carry more than 1.5%. The source material was PBMCs. Source of these receptors: a human donor in good health.

This clone has only one observation. The chain uses TRBV7-2 and TRBJ1-2; a possible D gene is TRBD1 (5 bases). The germline V gene has CDR1 SGHTA and CDR2 FQGNSA. V was pared by 0 bases and J by 3 bases, with 14 bases between. The length of the CDR3 is 16 residues. For the CDR3, the DNA is TGTGCCAGCAGCTTAGCCCAGGGAATGCTTTACTATGGCTACACCTTC. It is translated as CASSLAQGMLYYGYTF.

V gene TRBV7-2 combines with J gene TRBJ2-4; 8 positions match TRBD1. CDR3 length: 15 amino acids. The germline CDR1 and CDR2 sequences are SGHTA and FQGNSA. V shed 1 base, J shed 5 bases, and the junction held 4 bases outside the gene matches. CDR3 region: CASSLVLGQENIQYF. The CDR3 region has the DNA TGTGCCAGCAGCTTAGTTCTGGGACAGGAAAACATTCAGTACTTC.

V and J are TRBV7-9 and TRBJ2-1, with TRBD2 matching 8 bases. Unmatched junction bases numbered 10, after V lost 5 bases and J lost 7 bases. The CDR3 totals 15 residues. Germline CDR1 reads SEHNR; CDR2 reads FQNEAQ (reference sequence). The CDR3 loop reads CASSTPGLGMNEQFF. CDR3 sequence (DNA): TGTGCCAGCAGCACTCCGGGACTAGGAATGAATGAGCAGTTCTTC. Together with reference TRBV7-9 and TRBJ2-1, the CDR3 gives the full variable domain: DTGVSQNPRHKITKRGQNVTFRCDPISEHNRLYWYRQTLGQGPEFLTYFQNEAQLEKSRLLSDRFSAERPKGSFSTLEIQRTEQGDSAMYLCASSTPGLGMNEQFFGPGTRLTVL.

This chain links TRBV6-6 with TRBJ1-2; D perhaps matches TRBD1 (6 bases). CDR1 is MNHNY and CDR2 is SVGAGI in the germline V gene (reference sequence). V gave up 6 bases and J gave up 4 bases, with 12 bases separating them. The CDR3 is 13 amino acids. CDR3 nucleotide sequence: TGTGCCAGCAGCCCGACAGGTTTCTATGGCTACACCTTC. Translation gives CASSPTGFYGYTF.

The V gene is TRBV7-9, the J gene TRBJ2-1, with TRBD1 identical over 8 bases. This CDR3 is built from 15 residues. Germline loops: CDR1 SEHNR, CDR2 FQNEAQ (reference sequence). The J segment lost 7 bases and the V segment lost 3 bases, leaving 8 bases of the junction unmatched. As DNA, the CDR3 is TGTGCCAGCAGCTTCCGACAGGGGATAGGGAATGAGCAGTTCTTC. Amino acid sequence: CASSFRQGIGNEQFF.

The chain employs TRBV9 and TRBJ2-5; D not resolved. Germline lookup yields CDR1 SGDLS and CDR2 YYNGEE. CDR3 length: 13 amino acids. Trimming removed 0 bases at V and 4 bases at J, with 7 bases between. The CDR3: CASSVALAETQYF. The DNA for the CDR3 is TGTGCCAGCAGCGTAGCTTTAGCAGAGACCCAGTACTTC.

To note about this clone: The sample carries other DNA sequences with the same CDR3. The J gene is TRBJ2-1, the V gene TRBV5-1; 9 nucleotides line up with TRBD2. Trimming took 2 bases from V and 3 from J; bases not matched to a gene: 3. Germline V gene lookup returns CDR1 SGHRS and CDR2 YFSETQ. This CDR3 has 15 residues. Here the CDR3 DNA reads TGCGCCAGCAGCTTAGCGGGGGGACTCTACAATGAGCAGTTCTTC. It is translated as CASSLAGGLYNEQFF.

The J gene is TRBJ2-3, the V gene TRBV5-1; D gene uncertain. Trimming left V 0 bases short and J 0 bases short, with 5 bases between. The germline gives CDR1 SGHRS, CDR2 YFSETQ. The CDR3 has 14 residues. The CDR3 protein is CASSLGASTDTQYF. As DNA, the CDR3 is TGCGCCAGCAGCTTGGGCGCTAGCACAGATACGCAGTATTTT.

This clone was recorded a few times. The V and J genes are TRBV9 and TRBJ2-1, with TRBD1 matching over 7 bases. This CDR3 region has 13 residues. Per germline, CDR1 SGDLS and CDR2 YYNGEE. V shed 4 bases, J shed 7 bases, and the junction held 5 bases outside the gene matches. The CDR3 bases are TGTGCCAGCAGCCCACTACAGGGGAATGAGCAGTTCTTC. Translated, it gives CASSPLQGNEQFF.

The chain combines TRBV19 with TRBJ2-2, with 9 bases aligning to TRBD1. Germline V gene lookup returns CDR1 LNHDA and CDR2 SQIVND (reference sequence). V shed 4 bases, J shed 6 bases, and the junction held 9 bases outside the gene matches. The CDR3 is 16 residues long. This CDR3 reads CASSKGQGWTAGELFF. For the CDR3, the DNA is TGTGCCAGTAGTAAAGGACAGGGGTGGACAGCCGGGGAGCTGTTTTTT.

This sequence joins TRBV10-3 and TRBJ2-3, with TRBD2 matching over 10 bases. CDR3 size: 17 residues. With 3 bases clipped from V and 0 bases from J, the junction kept 6 bases outside the gene matches. The germline V gene encodes CDR1 ENHRY and CDR2 SYGVKD. The CDR3 is CAISELAGTYSTDTQYF. The CDR3 region has the DNA TGTGCCATCAGTGAACTAGCGGGGACCTATAGCACAGATACGCAGTATTTT.

This CDR3 is CASIFPGQGAGSPLHF. As DNA, the CDR3 is TGTGCCAGCATCTTCCCGGGACAGGGGGCAGGTTCACCCCTCCACTTT. The V and J genes are TRBV2 and TRBJ1-6, with 12 bases identical to TRBD1. Germline CDR1 and CDR2: SNHLY and FYNNEI. With V trimmed by 7 bases and J by 9 bases, 10 bases remained unmatched. The CDR3 is made up of 16 amino acids.

The chain has TRBV2 and TRBJ2-7, with 9 nucleotides matching TRBD1. Trimming cost V 4 bases and J 2 bases; bases outside gene matches: 6. This CDR3 has 15 residues. Germline V lookup: CDR1 SNHLY, CDR2 FYNNEI. CDR3 sequence reads: CASSGPGQGPYEQYF. As DNA, the CDR3 is TGTGCCAGCAGTGGCCCGGGACAGGGACCCTACGAGCAGTACTTC. The full variable domain, in which reference TRBV2 and TRBJ2-7 provide the parts outside the CDR3, is EPEVTQTPSHQVTQMGQEVILRCVPISNHLYFYWYRQILGQKVEFLVSFYNNEISEKSEIFDDQFSVERPDGSNFTLKIRSTKLEDSAMYFCASSGPGQGPYEQYFGPGTRLTVT.

The chain has TRBV4-3 and TRBJ2-7, with D unresolved. Germline V gene data show CDR1 as LGHNA and CDR2 as YSLEER. Trimming stripped 1 base from V and 2 bases from J, with 12 bases between. CDR3 length equals 15 residues. The DNA of the CDR3 is TGCGCCAGCAGCCAAGGCAGTGGAGTCGCCTACGAGCAGTACTTC. Its translation is CASSQGSGVAYEQYF.

The chain is built from TRBV11-3 and TRBJ2-7; 7 positions match TRBD1. J lost 6 bases, V lost 5 bases, and 10 bases had no gene match. Germline loops: CDR1 SGHNT, CDR2 YENEEA. The CDR3 is 14 residues long. In DNA, the CDR3 is TGTGCCAGCAGCCCCTATACAGGGGTCGGCGAGCAGTACTTC. Protein sequence: CASSPYTGVGEQYF.

This chain joins TRBV7-8 and TRBJ1-2; perhaps TRBD1 as D (5 bases). Germline-derived CDR1 and CDR2 are SGHVS and FQNEAQ. V was trimmed by 2 bases and J by 6 bases, leaving 13 bases between them. The CDR3 consists of 14 residues. Here the CDR3 reads CASSLQGRSDGYTF. DNA of the CDR3: TGTGCCAGCAGCTTACAGGGAAGATCCGATGGCTACACCTTC.

This rearrangement joins TRBV2 to TRBJ1-4, with TRBD1 matching 7 bases. Germline V gene lookup returns CDR1 SNHLY and CDR2 FYNNEI. V lost 0 bases, J lost 2 bases, and 6 bases stayed unmatched. The CDR3 sequence is 17 residues long. The CDR3, as DNA: TGTGCCAGCAGTGAAGCGCTTCAGGGACAGACTAATGAAAAACTGTTTTTT. As protein: CASSEALQGQTNEKLFF.

The gene calls are TRBV5-1 and TRBJ1-1, with D perhaps TRBD1 (5 bases). V lost 3 bases, J lost 3 bases, and 9 bases lay in between. The CDR3 is 13 amino acids. CDR1 and CDR2 (germline): SGHRS, YFSETQ. CDR3 sequence (DNA): TGCGCCAGCAGCTGGGGACTGCACACTGAAGCTTTCTTT. It translates to CASSWGLHTEAFF.

The chain is built from TRBV6-5 and TRBJ2-1; the match to TRBD2 covers 9 bases. V shed 2 bases, J shed 4 bases, and the junction held 6 bases outside the gene matches. Germline assignment: CDR1 MNHEY and CDR2 SVGAGI. The CDR3 runs 16 residues. The CDR3 DNA reads as TGTGCCAGCAGTTACGGCGGGGGGGAGGCTTACAATGAGCAGTTCTTC. Translated, it gives CASSYGGGEAYNEQFF.

The rearrangement links TRBV9 to TRBJ2-5, with TRBD2 as a possible D gene (5 bases). The CDR3 contains 14 residues. Germline-derived CDR1 and CDR2 are SGDLS and YYNGEE. Trimming removed 4 bases from V and 5 bases from J, with 15 bases in between. The CDR3 region has the DNA TGTGCCAGCAGCCGAGCGGACGCTCAGGAGACCCAGTACTTC. Amino acids: CASSRADAQETQYF.

The rearrangement links TRBV6-1 to TRBJ2-5; 10 bases agree with TRBD1. Germline CDR1 and CDR2: MNHNS and SASEGT. The length of the CDR3 is 17 residues. V gave up 1 base and J gave up 5 bases; unmatched junction bases: 10. CDR3 in DNA: TGTGCCAGCAGTGAAGTCCCGGACAGGGGGTTCGGGGAGACCCAGTACTTC. Its protein product is CASSEVPDRGFGETQYF.

This clone was observed a handful of times. This chain links TRBV10-2 with TRBJ2-7; 7 positions match TRBD2. Germline CDR1 WSHSY, CDR2 SAAADI. Trimming cost V 8 bases and J 0 bases; bases outside gene matches: 4. The CDR3 covers 13 residues. Written as DNA, the CDR3 is TGCGCCAGCCAAGAGCGGGGCTCCTACGAGCAGTACTTC. It yields the protein CASQERGSYEQYF.

The CDR3 is CASSQDLRTSGRETQYF. The CDR3 region has the DNA TGCGCCAGCAGCCAAGATTTGAGGACTAGCGGGAGGGAGACCCAGTACTTC. J is TRBJ2-5 and V is TRBV4-1, with TRBD2 matching 14 bases. With V trimmed by 0 bases and J by 5 bases, 5 bases remained unmatched. Germline CDR1 reads MGHRA; CDR2 reads YSYEKL. The CDR3 sequence is 17 residues long.

The CDR3 DNA reads as TGTGCCAGCAGACAGGGGGCAAGTGAGACCCAGTACTTC. It is translated as CASRQGASETQYF. The chain carries TRBV6-5 and TRBJ2-5; 9 nucleotides line up with TRBD1. CDR1 and CDR2 (germline): MNHEY, SVGAGI. The J segment lost 5 bases and the V segment lost 6 bases, leaving 4 bases of the junction unmatched. The CDR3 runs to 13 residues.

J is TRBJ1-1 and V is TRBV7-9, with D hard to call. The CDR3 runs 12 residues. The ends were cut back, 5 bases at V and 6 bases at J, with 10 bases in the middle. CDR1 is SEHNR and CDR2 is FQNEAQ in the germline V gene (reference sequence). The CDR3 region is CASSLGGSEAFF. In DNA form, the CDR3 reads TGTGCCAGCAGCCTCGGAGGGTCTGAAGCTTTCTTT. Combining the CDR3 with reference TRBV7-9 and TRBJ1-1 gives the whole variable domain DTGVSQNPRHKITKRGQNVTFRCDPISEHNRLYWYRQTLGQGPEFLTYFQNEAQLEKSRLLSDRFSAERPKGSFSTLEIQRTEQGDSAMYLCASSLGGSEAFFGQGTRLTVV.

This clone has only a few counts. CDR3: CASSSPVARGTYNEQFF. The CDR3 bases are TGTGCCAGCAGCTCCCCTGTGGCGCGGGGGACTTACAATGAGCAGTTCTTC. The V and J genes are TRBV5-4 and TRBJ2-1, with TRBD2 matching over 7 bases. Germline trimming cut 3 bases from V and 4 bases from J; bases unmatched to any gene: 13. Germline lookup yields CDR1 SGHNT and CDR2 YYREEE (reference sequence). The CDR3 is 17 residues long.

This rearrangement joins TRBV19 to TRBJ2-6; 7 nucleotides match TRBD1. Trimming cost V 1 base and J 3 bases; bases outside gene matches: 6. This CDR3 contains 17 residues. Germline V lookup: CDR1 LNHDA, CDR2 SQIVND (reference sequence). CDR3 nucleotide sequence: TGTGCCAGTAGTATAGTAGGGGGCCCGGGTGGGGCCAACGTCCTGACTTTC. Translated: CASSIVGGPGGANVLTF.

The chain uses TRBV5-6 and TRBJ1-1; possible D gene TRBD1, 5 bases. Trimming removed 3 bases from V and 1 base from J, with 10 bases in between. The germline CDR1 and CDR2 sequences are SGHDT and YYEEEE. This CDR3 has 14 residues. The CDR3: CASSWGVGNTEAFF. CDR3 DNA sequence: TGTGCCAGCAGCTGGGGGGTCGGGAACACTGAAGCTTTCTTT.

The chain carries TRBV2 and TRBJ2-7, with D perhaps matching TRBD2 (5 bases). V was shortened by 6 bases and J by 2 bases, with 14 bases between the two germline ends. The CDR3 sequence is 14 residues long. Germline CDR1 SNHLY, CDR2 FYNNEI. CDR3 region: CASREDRITYEQYF. CDR3 bases: TGTGCCAGCAGGGAGGACCGGATCACCTACGAGCAGTACTTC.

This clone has just a few counts. This chain joins TRBV9 and TRBJ1-4; D is unclear. Per the germline V gene, CDR1 is SGDLS and CDR2 is YYNGEE. CDR3 length: 16 residues. The ends were cut back, 4 bases at V and 2 bases at J, with 15 bases in the middle. The CDR3 protein is CASSPTGLFTNEKLFF. CDR3 bases: TGTGCCAGCAGCCCAACCGGACTGTTCACTAATGAAAAACTGTTTTTT.

The V call is TRBV5-1, the J call TRBJ1-1; tentatively, D is TRBD1 (5 bases). Germline V gene lookup returns CDR1 SGHRS and CDR2 YFSETQ. The CDR3 spans 18 residues. V was trimmed by 0 bases and J by 1 base, leaving 19 bases between them. CDR3 amino acids: CASSLASSGRDGNTEAFF. DNA of the CDR3: TGCGCCAGCAGCTTGGCCTCATCGGGCAGGGATGGGAACACTGAAGCTTTCTTT.